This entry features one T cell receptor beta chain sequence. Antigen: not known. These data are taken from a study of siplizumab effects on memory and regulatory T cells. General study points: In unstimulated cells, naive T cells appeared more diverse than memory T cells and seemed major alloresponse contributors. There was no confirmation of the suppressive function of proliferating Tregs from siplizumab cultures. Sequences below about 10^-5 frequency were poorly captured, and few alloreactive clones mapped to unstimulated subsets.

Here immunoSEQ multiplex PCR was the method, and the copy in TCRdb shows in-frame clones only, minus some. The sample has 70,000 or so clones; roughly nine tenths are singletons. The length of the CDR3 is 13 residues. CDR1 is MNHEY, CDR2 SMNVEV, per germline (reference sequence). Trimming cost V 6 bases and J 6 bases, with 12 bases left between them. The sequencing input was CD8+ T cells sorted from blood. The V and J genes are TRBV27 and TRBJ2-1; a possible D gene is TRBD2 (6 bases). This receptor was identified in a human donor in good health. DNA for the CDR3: TGTGCCAGCAGGAACACAGCGGGCAATGAGCAGTTCTTC. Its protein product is CASRNTAGNEQFF.